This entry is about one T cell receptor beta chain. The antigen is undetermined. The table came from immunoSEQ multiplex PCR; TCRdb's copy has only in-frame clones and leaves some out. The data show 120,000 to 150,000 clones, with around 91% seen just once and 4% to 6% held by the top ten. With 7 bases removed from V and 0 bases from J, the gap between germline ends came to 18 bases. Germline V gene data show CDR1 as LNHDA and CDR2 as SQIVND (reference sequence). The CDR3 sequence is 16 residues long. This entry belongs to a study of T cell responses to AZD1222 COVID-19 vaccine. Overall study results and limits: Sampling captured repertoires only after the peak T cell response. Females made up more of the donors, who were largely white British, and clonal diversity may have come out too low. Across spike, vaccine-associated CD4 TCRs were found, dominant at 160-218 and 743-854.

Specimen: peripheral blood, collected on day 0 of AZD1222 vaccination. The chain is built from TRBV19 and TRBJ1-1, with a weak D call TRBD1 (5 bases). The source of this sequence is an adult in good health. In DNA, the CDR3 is TGTGCCAGTAAGGGCACAGGCCCCCTAATGAACACTGAAGCTTTCTTT. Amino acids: CASKGTGPLMNTEAFF. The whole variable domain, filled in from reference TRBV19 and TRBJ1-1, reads DGGITQSPKYLFRKEGQNVTLSCEQNLNHDAMYWYRQDPGQGLRLIYYSQIVNDFQKGDIAEGYSVSREKKESFPLTVTSAQKNPTAFYLCASKGTGPLMNTEAFFGQGTRLTVV.